The next 2 T cell receptor beta chains were all read from a single sample in a study of OX40 agonist ivuxolimab in advanced cancers. To prepare the library, the immunoSEQ multiplex PCR assay was applied. What TCRdb holds here is the immuneACCESS table cut down to in-frame rearrangements. Part of the clones is not present; checked against another copy, under half of the missing clones reflect an unresolved V gene, and the others are unexplained. For this sample there are under 65,000 clones; around 80% appear just once. Of the sample, 2% to 2.5% falls within the top ten clones. The sample consisted of CD4+ or CD8+ T cells sorted from blood, taken in a trial of the OX40 agonist ivuxolimab. The receptors here all came from an adult with an advanced solid tumor such as melanoma, head and neck, liver or kidney cancer.

The chain combines TRBV7-6 with TRBJ2-3; 10 positions agree with TRBD1. The V gene's germline CDR1 is SGHVS and CDR2 FNYEAQ. V dropped 3 bases and J dropped 0; count of bases not matched to a gene: 3. This CDR3 spans 16 amino acids. As DNA, the CDR3 is TGTGCCAGCAGCTTTGGGGGACAGGGGAGCACAGATACGCAGTATTTT. Protein sequence: CASSFGGQGSTDTQYF.

The CDR3 coding sequence is TGTGCCTGGAGTGTAACATTGAACACTGAAGCTTTCTTT. This codes for CAWSVTLNTEAFF. The rearrangement uses TRBV30 and TRBJ1-1, with D unclear. V lost 0 bases to trimming and J lost 0 bases, with 5 bases between them. This CDR3 is 13 amino acids long. The germline V gene has CDR1 GTSNPN and CDR2 SVGIG (reference sequence).